Listed below are T cell receptor beta chains from one sample, sequenced in a study of OX40 agonist ivuxolimab in advanced cancers. The data were produced by immunoSEQ multiplex PCR, yet TCRdb's version contains in-frame clones alone and is incomplete. The sample includes 98,000 or so clones, less than 90% seen only once; the top ten take around 0.82%. The sequenced sample was CD4+ or CD8+ T cells sorted from blood, obtained in a trial of the OX40 agonist ivuxolimab. The receptors stem from an adult with an advanced solid tumor such as melanoma, head and neck, liver or kidney cancer. Both conserved end residues are part of each CDR3. The D gene is left open where the match is weak. Rows may omit the clone size; those that give it use once, few, many or a size class.

v_gene	j_gene	abundance	d_gene	CDR3nt	CDR3aa
TRBV6-1	TRBJ1-5	.	.	TGTGCCAGCCGAGTAGGGGACAGCAATCAGCCCCAGCATTTT	CASRVGDSNQPQHF
TRBV6-1	TRBJ2-7	.	TRBD1	TGTGCCAGCAGTTCAGCGGACAGGGGTGGACGGCAGTACTTC	CASSSADRGGRQYF
TRBV11-2	TRBJ2-5	.	TRBD2	TGTGCCAGCAGCTTGGGGCTAGCGGGAGGGCGGGAGTACTTC	CASSLGLAGGREYF
TRBV5-4	TRBJ2-3	.	.	TGTGCCAGCAGCTTGACATCGAGGAGCACAGATACGCAGTATTTT	CASSLTSRSTDTQYF
TRBV19	TRBJ2-5	.	.	TGTGCCAGTAGGACCCAAGAGACCCAGTACTTC	CASRTQETQYF
TRBV19	TRBJ2-3	.	.	TGTGCCAGTAGTGCTCTCGGCGGTCGGGGAGATACGCAGTATTTT	CASSALGGRGDTQYF
TRBV5-7	TRBJ2-1	.	.	TGTGCCAGCAGCTTGGGGCAGGTCTCCTACAATGAGCAGTTCTTC	CASSLGQVSYNEQFF
TRBV19	TRBJ1-5	.	TRBD1	TGTGCCAGTAGTCTGCGGGGGACAGGGCCCTGGAGCAATCAGCCCCAGCATTTT	CASSLRGTGPWSNQPQHF
TRBV14	TRBJ1-2	.	.	TGTGCCAGCAGCCGCGGGACACCCCCTGGCTATGGCTACACCTTC	CASSRGTPPGYGYTF
TRBV7-2	TRBJ2-1	once	.	TGTGCCAGCAGCTTAGGTCCAGGCCGGGCCTGGAATGAGCAGTTCTTC	CASSLGPGRAWNEQFF
TRBV5-4	TRBJ1-2	.	.	TGTGCCAGCAGTTCCTCGGGCCAGGGTAACTATGGCTACACCTTC	CASSSSGQGNYGYTF
TRBV6-5	TRBJ1-6	.	TRBD1	TGTGCCAGCAGTCTGGGGACAGGGAGTAATTCACCCCTCCACTTT	CASSLGTGSNSPLHF
TRBV11-1	TRBJ2-7	.	TRBD2	TGTGCCAGCAGCCCCGGGGGTAGCGGGGCCCCAAGCTCCTACGAGCAGTACTTC	CASSPGGSGAPSSYEQYF
TRBV7-2	TRBJ2-1	.	TRBD2	TGTGCCAGCAGCCCCGCGAGACTAGCGGCCTTCATCTCGGATGAGCAGTTCTTC	CASSPARLAAFISDEQFF
TRBV18	TRBJ2-3	.	TRBD2	TGTGCCAGCTCACGGCCGGGACTAGGCCTGGATACGCAGTATTTT	CASSRPGLGLDTQYF
TRBV7-8	TRBJ2-1	few	TRBD2	TGTGCCAGCAGCTTAGTCGGCGGGAGGGCCCAAAATGAGCAGTTCTTC	CASSLVGGRAQNEQFF
TRBV7-3	TRBJ2-3	.	.	TGTGCCAGCAGCTTAGCTCTTAGCACAGATACGCAGTATTTT	CASSLALSTDTQYF
TRBV2	TRBJ1-1	.	.	TGTGCCAGCATCCGGGCAACTGAAGCTTTCTTT	CASIRATEAFF
TRBV7-2	TRBJ2-3	.	TRBD2	TGTGCCAGCAGCTTAGGGGGACTAGCGGGAGTAACAGATACGCAGTATTTT	CASSLGGLAGVTDTQYF
TRBV20-1	TRBJ1-1	few	.	TGCAGTGCTAGTGGGGGGGTCGGAGCTTTCTTT	CSASGGVGAFF